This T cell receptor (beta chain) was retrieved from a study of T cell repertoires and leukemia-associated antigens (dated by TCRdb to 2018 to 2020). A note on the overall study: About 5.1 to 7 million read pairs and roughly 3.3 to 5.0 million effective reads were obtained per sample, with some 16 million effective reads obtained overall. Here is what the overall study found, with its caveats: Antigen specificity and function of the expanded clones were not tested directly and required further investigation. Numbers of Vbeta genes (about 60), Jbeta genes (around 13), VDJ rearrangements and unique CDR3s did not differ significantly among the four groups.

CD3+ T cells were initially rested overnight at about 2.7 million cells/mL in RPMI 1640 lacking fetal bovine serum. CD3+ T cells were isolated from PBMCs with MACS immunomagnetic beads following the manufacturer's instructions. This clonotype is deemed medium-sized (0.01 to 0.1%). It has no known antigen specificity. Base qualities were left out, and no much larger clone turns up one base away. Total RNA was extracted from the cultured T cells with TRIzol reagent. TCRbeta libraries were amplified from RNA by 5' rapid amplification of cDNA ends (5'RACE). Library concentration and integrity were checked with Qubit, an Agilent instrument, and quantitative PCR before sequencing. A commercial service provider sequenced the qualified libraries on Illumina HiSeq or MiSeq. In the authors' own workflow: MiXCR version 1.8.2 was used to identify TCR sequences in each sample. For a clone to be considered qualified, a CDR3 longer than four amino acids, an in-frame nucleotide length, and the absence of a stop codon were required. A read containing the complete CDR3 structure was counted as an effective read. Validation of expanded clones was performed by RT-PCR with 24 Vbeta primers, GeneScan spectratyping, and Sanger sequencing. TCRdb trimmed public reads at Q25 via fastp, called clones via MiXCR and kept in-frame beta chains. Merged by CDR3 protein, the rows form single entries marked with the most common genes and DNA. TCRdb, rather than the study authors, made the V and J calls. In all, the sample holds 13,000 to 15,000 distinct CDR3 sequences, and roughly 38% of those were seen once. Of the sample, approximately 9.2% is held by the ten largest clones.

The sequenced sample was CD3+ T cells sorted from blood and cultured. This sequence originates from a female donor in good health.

The CDR3 reads CASSLETVQETQYF. The bases are TGCGCCAGCAGCTTGGAGACGGTCCAAGAGACCCAGTACTTC. The sequence is built from TRBV5-1 and TRBJ2-5; no D gene is confidently identified. The CDR3 goes from the cysteine to the phenylalanine over 14 residues. Of the read, only the CDR3 DNA is kept; its 42 bases are in frame from base 1. V sheds 0 bases and J sheds 1 base, leaving 7 bases between their ends. Reading the germline V gene gives CDR1 SGHRS and CDR2 YFSETQ.